The present entry profiles one TCR beta chain with its context. Other DNA sequences in this specimen translate into the identical CDR3. This sample was taken from a study of blood T cell repertoires in COVID-19. Study in general: From T cells, B-cell-depleted T cells, or PBMCs came the material, which was cDNA or gDNA.

Original analysis: Estimated nucleated cell counts came from reference gene primer amplification. Repertoires were generated with immunoSEQ multiplex PCR, while TCRdb's copy carries only in-frame clones and drops some. V, J and clone size derive from that table, while D and trimming were established from the DNA sequence. Here the sample spans 74,000 or so clones, 89% being singletons. Germline CDR1 is GTSNPN and CDR2 is SVGIG (reference sequence). V lost 5 bases to trimming and J lost 5 bases; unmatched junction nucleotides: 11. The length of the CDR3 is 14 residues. The TCR comes from a man in his fifties or sixties with active COVID-19. The specimen was peripheral blood. J is TRBJ2-7 and V is TRBV30; 8 bases map to TRBD2. CDR3 protein: CAWRGGSGRDEQYF. CDR3 coding DNA: TGTGCCTGGCGGGGGGGTTCGGGTCGGGACGAGCAGTACTTC.